The following is a TCR beta chain sequence with its context. CDR1 KGHSH and CDR2 LQKENI come from the germline V gene. Trimming cost V 2 bases and J 5 bases; bases outside gene matches: 6. This CDR3 is built from 15 residues. The data originate from a study of blood T cell repertoires in COVID-19. Study-wide context: Both acute and convalescent COVID-19 samples were obtained from the United States, Italy and Spain. PBMCs, B-cell-depleted T cells, or T cells provided the cDNA or gDNA that made up the material.

Assay: immunoSEQ multiplex PCR; the TCRdb copy retains only in-frame clones and omits some. The sample lists some 250,000 clones, roughly 88% occurring once. The chain links TRBV18 to TRBJ2-1; 7 nucleotides line up with TRBD1. Sequenced sample: peripheral blood. The sequence was collected from a human donor in a cohort sampled during active COVID-19. CDR3 in DNA: TGTGCCAGCTCACCATCAAAACAGGGGAACAATGAGCAGTTCTTC. This sequence encodes CASSPSKQGNNEQFF.